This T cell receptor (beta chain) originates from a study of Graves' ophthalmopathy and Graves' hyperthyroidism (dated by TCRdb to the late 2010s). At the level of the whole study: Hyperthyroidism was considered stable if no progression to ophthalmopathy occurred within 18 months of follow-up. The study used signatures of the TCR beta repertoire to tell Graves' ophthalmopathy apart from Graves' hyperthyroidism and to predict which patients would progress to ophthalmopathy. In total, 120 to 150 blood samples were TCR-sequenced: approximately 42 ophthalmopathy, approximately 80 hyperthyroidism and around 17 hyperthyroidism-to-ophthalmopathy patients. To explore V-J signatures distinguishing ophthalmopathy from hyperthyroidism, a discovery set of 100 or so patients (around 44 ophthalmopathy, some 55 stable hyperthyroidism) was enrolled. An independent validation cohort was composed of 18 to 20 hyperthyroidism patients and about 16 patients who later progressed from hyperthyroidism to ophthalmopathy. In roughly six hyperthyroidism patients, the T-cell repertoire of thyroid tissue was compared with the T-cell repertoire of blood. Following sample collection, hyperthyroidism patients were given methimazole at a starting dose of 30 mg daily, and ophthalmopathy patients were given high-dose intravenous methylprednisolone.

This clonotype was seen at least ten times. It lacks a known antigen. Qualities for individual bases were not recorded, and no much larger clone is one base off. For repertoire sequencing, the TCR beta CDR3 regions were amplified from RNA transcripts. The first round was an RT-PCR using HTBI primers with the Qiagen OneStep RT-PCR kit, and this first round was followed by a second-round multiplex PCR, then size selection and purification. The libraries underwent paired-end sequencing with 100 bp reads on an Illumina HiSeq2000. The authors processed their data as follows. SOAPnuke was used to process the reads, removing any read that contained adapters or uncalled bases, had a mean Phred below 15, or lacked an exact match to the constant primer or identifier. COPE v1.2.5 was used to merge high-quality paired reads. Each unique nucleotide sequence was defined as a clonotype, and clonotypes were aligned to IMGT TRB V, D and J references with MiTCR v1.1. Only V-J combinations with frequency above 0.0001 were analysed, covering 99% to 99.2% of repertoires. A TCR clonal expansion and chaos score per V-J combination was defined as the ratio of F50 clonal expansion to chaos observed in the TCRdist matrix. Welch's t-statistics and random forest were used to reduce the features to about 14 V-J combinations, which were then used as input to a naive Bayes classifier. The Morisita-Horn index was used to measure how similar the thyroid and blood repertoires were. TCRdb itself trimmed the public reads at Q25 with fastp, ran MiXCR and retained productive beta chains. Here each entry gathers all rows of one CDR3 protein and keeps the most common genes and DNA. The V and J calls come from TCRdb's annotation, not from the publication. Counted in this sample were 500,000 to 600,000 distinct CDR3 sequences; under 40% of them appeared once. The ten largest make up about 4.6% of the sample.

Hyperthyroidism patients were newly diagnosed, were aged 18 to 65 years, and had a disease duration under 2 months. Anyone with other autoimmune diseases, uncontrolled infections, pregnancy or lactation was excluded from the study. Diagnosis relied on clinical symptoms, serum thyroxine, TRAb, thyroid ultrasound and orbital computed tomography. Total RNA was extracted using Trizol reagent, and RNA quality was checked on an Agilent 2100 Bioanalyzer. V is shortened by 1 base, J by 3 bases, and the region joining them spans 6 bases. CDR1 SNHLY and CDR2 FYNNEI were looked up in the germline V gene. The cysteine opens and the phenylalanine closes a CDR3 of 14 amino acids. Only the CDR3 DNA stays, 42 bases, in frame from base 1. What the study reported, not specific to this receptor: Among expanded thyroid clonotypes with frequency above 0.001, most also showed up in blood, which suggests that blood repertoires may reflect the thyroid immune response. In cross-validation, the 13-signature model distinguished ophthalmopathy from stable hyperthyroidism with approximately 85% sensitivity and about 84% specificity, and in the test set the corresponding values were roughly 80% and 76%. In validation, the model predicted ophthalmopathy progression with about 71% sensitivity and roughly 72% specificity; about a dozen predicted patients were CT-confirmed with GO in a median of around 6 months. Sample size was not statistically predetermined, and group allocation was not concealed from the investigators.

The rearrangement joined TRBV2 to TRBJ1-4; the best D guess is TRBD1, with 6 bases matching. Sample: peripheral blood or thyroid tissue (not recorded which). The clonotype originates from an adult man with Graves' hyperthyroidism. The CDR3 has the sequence CASSEGTANEKLFF. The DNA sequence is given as TGTGCCAGCAGTGAAGGGACAGCTAATGAAAAACTGTTTTTT.